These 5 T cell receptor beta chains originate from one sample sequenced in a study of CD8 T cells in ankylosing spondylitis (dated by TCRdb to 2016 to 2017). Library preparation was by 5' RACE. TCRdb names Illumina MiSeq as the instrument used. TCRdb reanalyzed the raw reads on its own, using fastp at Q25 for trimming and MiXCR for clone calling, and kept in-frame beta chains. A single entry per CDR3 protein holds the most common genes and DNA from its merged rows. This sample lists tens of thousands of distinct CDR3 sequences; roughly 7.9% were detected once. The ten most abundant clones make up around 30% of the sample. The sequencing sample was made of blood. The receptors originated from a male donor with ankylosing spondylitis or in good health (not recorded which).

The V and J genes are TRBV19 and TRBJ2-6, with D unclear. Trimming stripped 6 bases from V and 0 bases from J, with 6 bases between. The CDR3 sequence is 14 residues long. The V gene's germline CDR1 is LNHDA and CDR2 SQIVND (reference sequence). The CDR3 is CASSLPSGANVLTF. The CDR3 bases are TGTGCCAGTAGCCTCCCCTCTGGGGCCAACGTCCTGACTTTC. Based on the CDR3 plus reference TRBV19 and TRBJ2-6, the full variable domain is DGGITQSPKYLFRKEGQNVTLSCEQNLNHDAMYWYRQDPGQGLRLIYYSQIVNDFQKGDIAEGYSVSREKKESFPLTVTSAQKNPTAFYLCASSLPSGANVLTFGAGSRLTVL.

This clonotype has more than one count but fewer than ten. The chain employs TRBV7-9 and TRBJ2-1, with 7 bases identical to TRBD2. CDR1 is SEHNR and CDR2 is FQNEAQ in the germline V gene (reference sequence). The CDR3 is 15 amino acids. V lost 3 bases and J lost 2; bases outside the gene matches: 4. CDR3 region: CASSLAGVPYNEQFF. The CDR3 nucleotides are TGTGCCAGCAGCTTGGCGGGGGTCCCCTACAATGAGCAGTTCTTC. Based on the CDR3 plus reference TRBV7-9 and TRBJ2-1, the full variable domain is DTGVSQNPRHKITKRGQNVTFRCDPISEHNRLYWYRQTLGQGPEFLTYFQNEAQLEKSRLLSDRFSAERPKGSFSTLEIQRTEQGDSAMYLCASSLAGVPYNEQFFGPGTRLTVL.

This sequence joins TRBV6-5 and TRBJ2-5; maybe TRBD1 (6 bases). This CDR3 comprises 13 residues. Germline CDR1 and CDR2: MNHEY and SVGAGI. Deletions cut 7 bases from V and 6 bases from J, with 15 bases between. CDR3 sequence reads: CASMTPQGQTQYF. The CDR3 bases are TGTGCCAGCATGACTCCTCAGGGGCAGACCCAGTACTTC.

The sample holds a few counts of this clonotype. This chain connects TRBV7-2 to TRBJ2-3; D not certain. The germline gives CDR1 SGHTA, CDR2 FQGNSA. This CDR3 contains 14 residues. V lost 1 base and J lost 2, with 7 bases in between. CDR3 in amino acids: CASSLDSFTDTQYF. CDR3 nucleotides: TGTGCCAGCAGCTTAGACAGCTTCACAGATACGCAGTATTTT.

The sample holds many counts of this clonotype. The CDR3 DNA follows: TGCAGTGCCACAGGGGGGCACATTCAGTACTTC. This codes for CSATGGHIQYF. The chain employs TRBV20-1 and TRBJ2-4; 8 nucleotides agree with TRBD1. The ends lost 6 bases at V and 8 bases at J; junction bases unmatched: 3. The CDR3 runs to 11 residues. Germline CDR1 DFQATT, CDR2 SNEGSKA (reference sequence).